This T cell receptor beta chain was captured in a study of blood T cell repertoires in COVID-19. Per germline, CDR1 SGDLS and CDR2 YYNGEE. This CDR3 is built from 15 residues. V was cut by 3 bases and J by 8 bases, with 20 bases left in between. Assay used: immunoSEQ multiplex PCR; TCRdb lists only in-frame clones, some missing. This sample carries more than 100,000 clones, more than 75% of them seen once, and the ten largest clones take 3.6%. Material: peripheral blood. The chain employs TRBV9 and TRBJ1-2, with D possibly TRBD1 on 5 matching bases. The sequence came from a woman in her sixties with acute or convalescent COVID-19. CDR3 bases: TGTGCCAGCAGCGCATCCAGGGCCTCAAGGGGAGGCTACACCTTC. Encoded protein: CASSASRASRGGYTF.